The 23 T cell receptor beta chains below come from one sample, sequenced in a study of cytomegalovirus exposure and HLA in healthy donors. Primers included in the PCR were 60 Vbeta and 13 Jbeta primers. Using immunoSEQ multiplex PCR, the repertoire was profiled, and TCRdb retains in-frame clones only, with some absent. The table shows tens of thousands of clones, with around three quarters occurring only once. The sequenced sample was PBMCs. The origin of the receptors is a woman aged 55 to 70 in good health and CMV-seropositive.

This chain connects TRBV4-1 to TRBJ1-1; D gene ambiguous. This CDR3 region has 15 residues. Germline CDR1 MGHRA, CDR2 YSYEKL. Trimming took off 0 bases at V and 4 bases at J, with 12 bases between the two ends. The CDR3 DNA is TGCGCCAGCAGCCAAGATGAGTTCGGGTTCACTGAAGCTTTCTTT. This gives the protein CASSQDEFGFTEAFF.

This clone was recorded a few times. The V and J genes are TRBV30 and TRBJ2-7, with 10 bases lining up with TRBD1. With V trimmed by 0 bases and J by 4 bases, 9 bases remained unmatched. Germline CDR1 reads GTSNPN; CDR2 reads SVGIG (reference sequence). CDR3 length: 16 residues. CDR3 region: CAWSVGWDRGRYEQYF. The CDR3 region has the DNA TGTGCCTGGAGTGTTGGCTGGGACAGGGGAAGGTACGAGCAGTACTTC.

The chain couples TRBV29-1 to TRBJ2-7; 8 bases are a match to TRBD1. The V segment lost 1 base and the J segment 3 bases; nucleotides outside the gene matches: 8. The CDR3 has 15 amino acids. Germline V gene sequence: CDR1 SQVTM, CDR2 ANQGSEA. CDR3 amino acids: CSVEGVGTGLYEQYF. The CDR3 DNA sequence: TGCAGCGTTGAAGGGGTGGGGACAGGCCTCTACGAGCAGTACTTC.

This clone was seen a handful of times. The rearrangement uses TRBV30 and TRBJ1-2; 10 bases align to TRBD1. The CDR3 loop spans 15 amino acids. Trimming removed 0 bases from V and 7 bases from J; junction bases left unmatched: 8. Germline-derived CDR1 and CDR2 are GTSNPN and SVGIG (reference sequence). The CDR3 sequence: CAWSVLRTGGLGYTF. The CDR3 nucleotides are TGTGCCTGGAGTGTACTGAGGACAGGGGGTCTTGGCTACACCTTC.

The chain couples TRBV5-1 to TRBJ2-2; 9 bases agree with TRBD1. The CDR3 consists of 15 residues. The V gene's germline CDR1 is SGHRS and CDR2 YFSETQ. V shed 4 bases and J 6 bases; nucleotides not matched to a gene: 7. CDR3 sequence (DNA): TGCGCCAGCAGCGGAACAGGGGGCCCCGCCGGGGAGCTGTTTTTT. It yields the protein CASSGTGGPAGELFF. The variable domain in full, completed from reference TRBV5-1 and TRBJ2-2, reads KAGVTQTPRYLIKTRGQQVTLSCSPISGHRSVSWYQQTPGQGLQFLFEYFSETQRNKGNFPGRFSGRQFSNSRSEMNVSTLELGDSALYLCASSGTGGPAGELFFGEGSRLTVL.

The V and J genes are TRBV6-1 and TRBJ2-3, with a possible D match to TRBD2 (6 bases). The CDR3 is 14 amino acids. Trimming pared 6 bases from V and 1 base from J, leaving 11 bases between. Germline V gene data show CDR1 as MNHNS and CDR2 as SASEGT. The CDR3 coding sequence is TGTGCCAGCAGGGAGGGTTTCGGCACAGATACGCAGTATTTT. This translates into CASREGFGTDTQYF.

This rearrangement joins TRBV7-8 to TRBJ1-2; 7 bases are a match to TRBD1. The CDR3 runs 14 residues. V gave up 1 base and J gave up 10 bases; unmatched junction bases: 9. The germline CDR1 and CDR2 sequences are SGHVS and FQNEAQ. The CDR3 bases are TGTGCCAGCAGCTTAGGCCTAGACAGGGTTCACTACACCTTC. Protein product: CASSLGLDRVHYTF.

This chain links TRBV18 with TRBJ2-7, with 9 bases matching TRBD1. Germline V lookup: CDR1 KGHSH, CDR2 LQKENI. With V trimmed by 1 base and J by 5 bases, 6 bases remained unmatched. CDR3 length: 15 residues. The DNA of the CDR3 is TGTGCCAGCTCACCACTGAATACAGGGGGCCACGAGCAGTACTTC. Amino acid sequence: CASSPLNTGGHEQYF.

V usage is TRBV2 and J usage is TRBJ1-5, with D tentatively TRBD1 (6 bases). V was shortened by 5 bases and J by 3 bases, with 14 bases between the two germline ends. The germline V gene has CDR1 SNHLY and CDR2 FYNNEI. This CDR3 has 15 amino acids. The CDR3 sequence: CASSLDGQSNQPQHF. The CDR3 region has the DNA TGTGCCAGCAGTTTAGACGGACAGTCCAATCAGCCCCAGCATTTT.

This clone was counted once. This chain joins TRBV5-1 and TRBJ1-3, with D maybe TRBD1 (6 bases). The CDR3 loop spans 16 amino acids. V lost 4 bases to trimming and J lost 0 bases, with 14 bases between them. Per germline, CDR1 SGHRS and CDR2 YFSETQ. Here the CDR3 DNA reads TGCGCCAGCAGCCCAGGGACGGACAGCTCTGGAAACACCATATATTTT. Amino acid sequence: CASSPGTDSSGNTIYF.

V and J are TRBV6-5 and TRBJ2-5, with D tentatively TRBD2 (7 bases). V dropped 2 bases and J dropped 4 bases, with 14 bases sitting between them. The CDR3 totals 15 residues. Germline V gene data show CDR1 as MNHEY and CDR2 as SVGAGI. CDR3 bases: TGTGCCAGCAGTTACCAGGGAGGGGGAGGAGAGACCCAGTACTTC. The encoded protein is CASSYQGGGGETQYF.

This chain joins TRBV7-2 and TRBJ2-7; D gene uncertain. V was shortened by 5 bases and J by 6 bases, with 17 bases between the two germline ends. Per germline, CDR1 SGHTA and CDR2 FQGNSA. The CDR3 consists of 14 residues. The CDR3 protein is CASSAYLFSREQYF. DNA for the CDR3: TGTGCCAGCAGCGCTTACTTGTTCTCGCGCGAGCAGTACTTC. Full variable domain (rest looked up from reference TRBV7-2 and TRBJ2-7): GAGVSQSPSNKVTEKGKDVELRCDPISGHTALYWYRQSLGQGLEFLIYFQGNSAPDKSGLPSDRFSAERTGGSVSTLTIQRTQQEDSAVYLCASSAYLFSREQYFGPGTRLTVT.

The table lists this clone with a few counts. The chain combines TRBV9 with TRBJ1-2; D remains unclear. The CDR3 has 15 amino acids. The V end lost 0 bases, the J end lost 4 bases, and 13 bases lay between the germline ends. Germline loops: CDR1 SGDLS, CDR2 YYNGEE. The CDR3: CASSVGAATLYGYTF. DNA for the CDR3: TGTGCCAGCAGCGTAGGGGCAGCTACTCTCTATGGCTACACCTTC.

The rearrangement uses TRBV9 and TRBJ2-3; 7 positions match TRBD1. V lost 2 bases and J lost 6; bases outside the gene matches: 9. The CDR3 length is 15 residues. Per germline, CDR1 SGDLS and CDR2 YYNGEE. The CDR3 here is CASSVAGGVGDTQYF. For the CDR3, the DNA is TGTGCCAGCAGCGTCGCAGGGGGAGTCGGGGATACGCAGTATTTT.

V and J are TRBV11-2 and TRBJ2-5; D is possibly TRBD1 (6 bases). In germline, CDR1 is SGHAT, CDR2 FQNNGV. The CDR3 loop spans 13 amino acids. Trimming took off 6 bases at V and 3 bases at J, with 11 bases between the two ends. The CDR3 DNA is TGTGCCAGCAGGAGGTCAGGGGAAGAGACCCAGTACTTC. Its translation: CASRRSGEETQYF.

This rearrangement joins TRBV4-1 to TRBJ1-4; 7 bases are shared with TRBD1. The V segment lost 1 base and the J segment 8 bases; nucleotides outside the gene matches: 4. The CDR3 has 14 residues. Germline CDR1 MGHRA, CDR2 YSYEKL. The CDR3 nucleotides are TGCGCCAGCAGCCAAGGGACAGGAAGCGAAAAACTGTTTTTT. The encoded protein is CASSQGTGSEKLFF.

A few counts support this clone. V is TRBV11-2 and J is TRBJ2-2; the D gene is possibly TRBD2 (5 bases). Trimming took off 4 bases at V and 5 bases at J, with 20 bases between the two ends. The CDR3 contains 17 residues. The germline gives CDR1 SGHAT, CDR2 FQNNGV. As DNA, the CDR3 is TGTGCCAGCAGCTCCTACCGGGGTTACTCCGGGACCGGGGAGCTGTTTTTT. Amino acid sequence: CASSSYRGYSGTGELFF.

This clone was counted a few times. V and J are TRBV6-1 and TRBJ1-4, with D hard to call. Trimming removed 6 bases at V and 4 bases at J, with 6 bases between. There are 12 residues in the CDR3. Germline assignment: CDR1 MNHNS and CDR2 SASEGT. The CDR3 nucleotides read TGTGCCAGCAGATCCGTTAATGAAAAACTGTTTTTT. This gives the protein CASRSVNEKLFF.

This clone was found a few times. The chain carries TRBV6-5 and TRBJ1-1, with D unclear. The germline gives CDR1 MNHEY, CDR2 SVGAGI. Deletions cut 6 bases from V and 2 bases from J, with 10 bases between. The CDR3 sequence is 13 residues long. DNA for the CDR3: TGTGCCAGCAGCCCGCCCCTAAACACTGAAGCTTTCTTT. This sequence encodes CASSPPLNTEAFF.

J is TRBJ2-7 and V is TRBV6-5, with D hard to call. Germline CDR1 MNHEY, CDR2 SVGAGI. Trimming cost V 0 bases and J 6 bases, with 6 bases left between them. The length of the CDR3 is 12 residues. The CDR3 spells CASSYSMAEQYF. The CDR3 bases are TGTGCCAGCAGTTACTCGATGGCCGAGCAGTACTTC.

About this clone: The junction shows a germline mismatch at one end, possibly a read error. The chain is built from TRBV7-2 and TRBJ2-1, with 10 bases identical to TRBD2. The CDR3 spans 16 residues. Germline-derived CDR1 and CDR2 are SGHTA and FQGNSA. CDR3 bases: TGCGCCAGCAGCCAAGCTGCAGCGGGGGGGCAATATGAGCAGTTCTTC. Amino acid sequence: CASSQAAAGGQYEQFF.

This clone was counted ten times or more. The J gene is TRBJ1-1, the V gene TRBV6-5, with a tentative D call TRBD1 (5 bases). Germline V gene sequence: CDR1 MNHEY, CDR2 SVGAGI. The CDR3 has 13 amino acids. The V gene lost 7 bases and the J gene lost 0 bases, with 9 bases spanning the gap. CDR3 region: CASKRQMNTEAFF. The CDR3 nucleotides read TGTGCCAGCAAGAGACAGATGAACACTGAAGCTTTCTTT.

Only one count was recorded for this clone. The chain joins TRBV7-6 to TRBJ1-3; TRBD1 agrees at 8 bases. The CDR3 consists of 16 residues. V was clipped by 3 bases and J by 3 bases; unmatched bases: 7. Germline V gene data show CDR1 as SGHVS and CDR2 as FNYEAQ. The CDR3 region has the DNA TGTGCCAGCAGCTTGGACGACAGGGGTCATGGAAACACCATATATTTT. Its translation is CASSLDDRGHGNTIYF.